These T cell receptor beta chains were read from a single sample in a study of T cells after yellow fever vaccination. TCRdb ran MiXCR on the 5' RACE reads and lists one entry per CDR3 protein. This table has 200,000 to 250,000 distinct CDR3 sequences, less than 9% appearing once. Sample: CD4+ T cells sorted from PBMCs, taken 15 days after the yellow fever booster vaccination. Receptors originate from a young man who received the YFV17D yellow fever vaccine. Both conserved end residues are part of each CDR3. Fields, in order: V gene, J gene, CDR3 protein.

>TRBV7-8|TRBJ2-1
CASSLGGGGSGNEQFF
>TRBV10-1|TRBJ2-1
CASKGPGLAGFSSYNEQFF
>TRBV4-3|TRBJ1-5
CASSQEEGGRQPQHF
>TRBV9|TRBJ1-1
CASSAPPGRSTEAFF
>TRBV5-1|TRBJ2-3
CASSLAQTSGSSDTQYF
>TRBV12-3/TRBV12-4|TRBJ2-4
CASSLSAGLAKNIQYF
>TRBV20-1|TRBJ2-7
CSASFPTSGRNEQYF
>TRBV4-2|TRBJ2-2
CASSQQVELFF
>TRBV5-1|TRBJ2-7
CASSPRGAGVTEQYF
>TRBV20-1|TRBJ2-5
CSAHGYQETQYF
>TRBV5-1|TRBJ2-2
CASSLAVSGRHTGELFF
>TRBV12-3/TRBV12-4|TRBJ2-7
CASSLTGTGDYEQYF
>TRBV5-1|TRBJ1-4
CASSSPGEKLFF
>TRBV5-1|TRBJ1-5
CASSLVPGVRQPQHF
>TRBV10-2|TRBJ2-3
CASSPWADTDTQYF
>TRBV28|TRBJ1-5
CASRTFGRYSNQPQHF
>TRBV28|TRBJ2-5
CASSIRGAGETQYF